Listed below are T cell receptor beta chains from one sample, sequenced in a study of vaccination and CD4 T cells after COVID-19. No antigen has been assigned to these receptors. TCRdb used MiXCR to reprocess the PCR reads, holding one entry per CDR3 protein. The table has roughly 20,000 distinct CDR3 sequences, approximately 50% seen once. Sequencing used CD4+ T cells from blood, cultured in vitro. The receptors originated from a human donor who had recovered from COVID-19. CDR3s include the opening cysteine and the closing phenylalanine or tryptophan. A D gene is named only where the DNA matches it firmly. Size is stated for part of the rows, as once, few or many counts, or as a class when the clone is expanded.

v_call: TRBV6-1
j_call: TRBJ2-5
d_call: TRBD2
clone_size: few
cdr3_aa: CASSEGLAGVRETQYF
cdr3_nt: TGTGCCAGCAGTGAGGGACTAGCGGGAGTCCGGGAGACCCAGTACTTC

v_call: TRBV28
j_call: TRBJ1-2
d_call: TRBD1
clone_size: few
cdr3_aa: CASSRPETGSYGYTF
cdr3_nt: TGTGCCAGCAGCCGCCCAGAGACAGGGAGCTATGGCTACACCTTC

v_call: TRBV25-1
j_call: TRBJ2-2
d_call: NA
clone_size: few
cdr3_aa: CAGEDTNTGELFF
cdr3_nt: TGTGCCGGGGAGGACACAAACACCGGGGAGCTGTTTTTT

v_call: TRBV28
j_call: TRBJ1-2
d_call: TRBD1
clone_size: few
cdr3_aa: CASIQHPGQGAAGYGYTF
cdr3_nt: TGTGCCAGCATTCAACACCCTGGACAGGGGGCAGCGGGCTATGGCTACACCTTC

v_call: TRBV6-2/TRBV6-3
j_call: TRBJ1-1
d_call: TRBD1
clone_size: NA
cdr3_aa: CASSIQGAGRWTEAFF
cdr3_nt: TGTGCCAGCAGCATACAGGGGGCAGGAAGATGGACTGAAGCTTTCTTT

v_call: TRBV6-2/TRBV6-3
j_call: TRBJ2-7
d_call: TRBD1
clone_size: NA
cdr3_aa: CASRRTGAYEQYF
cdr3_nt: TGTGCCAGCAGGAGGACAGGGGCCTACGAGCAGTACTTC

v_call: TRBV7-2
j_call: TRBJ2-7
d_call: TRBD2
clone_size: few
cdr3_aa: CASSLGGGEQYF
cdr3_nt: TGTGCCAGCAGCTTAGGCGGGGGCGAGCAGTACTTC

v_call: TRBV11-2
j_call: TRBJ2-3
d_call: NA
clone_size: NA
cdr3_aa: CASSPPWSGRGSTDTQYF
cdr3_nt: TGTGCCAGCAGCCCACCTTGGAGTGGGAGAGGTAGCACAGATACGCAGTATTTT

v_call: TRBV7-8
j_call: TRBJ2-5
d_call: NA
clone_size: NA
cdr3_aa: CASSSHRETQYF
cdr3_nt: TGTGCCAGCAGCTCGCACAGGGAGACCCAGTACTTC

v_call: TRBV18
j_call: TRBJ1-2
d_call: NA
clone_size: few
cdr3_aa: CASSQGNSNYGYTF
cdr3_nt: TGTGCCAGCTCACAGGGGAATTCCAACTATGGCTACACCTTC

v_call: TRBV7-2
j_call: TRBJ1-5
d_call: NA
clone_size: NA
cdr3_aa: CASSLRRDSNQPQHF
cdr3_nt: TGTGCCAGCAGCTTAAGGCGGGATAGCAATCAGCCCCAGCATTTT

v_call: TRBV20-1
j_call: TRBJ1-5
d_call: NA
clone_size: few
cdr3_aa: CSARHGSGGNQPQHF
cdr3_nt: TGCAGTGCTAGACACGGGTCGGGGGGTAATCAGCCCCAGCATTTT

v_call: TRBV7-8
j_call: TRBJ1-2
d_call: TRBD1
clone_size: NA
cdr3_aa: CASSLSRGNDGYTF
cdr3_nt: TGTGCCAGCAGCTTAAGCAGGGGGAATGATGGCTACACCTTC

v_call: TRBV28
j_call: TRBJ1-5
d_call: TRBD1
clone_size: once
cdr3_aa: CASSSGTGDNQPQHF
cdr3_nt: TGTGCCAGCAGTTCCGGGACAGGGGACAATCAGCCCCAGCATTTT

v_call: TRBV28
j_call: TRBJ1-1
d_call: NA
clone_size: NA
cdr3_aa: CASSLSGMNTEAFF
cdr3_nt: TGTGCCAGCAGTTTGTCAGGGATGAACACTGAAGCTTTCTTT

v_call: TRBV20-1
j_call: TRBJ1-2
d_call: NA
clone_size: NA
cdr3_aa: CSASRPRANYGYTF
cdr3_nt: TGCAGTGCTAGTCGGCCGAGAGCTAACTATGGCTACACCTTC

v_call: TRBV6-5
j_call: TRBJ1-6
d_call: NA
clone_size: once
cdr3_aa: CASSYSGYNSPLHF
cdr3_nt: TGTGCCAGCAGTTACTCCGGCTATAATTCACCCCTCCACTTT

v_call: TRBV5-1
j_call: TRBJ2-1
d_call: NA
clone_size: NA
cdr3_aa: CASSFQGTVSGNEQFF
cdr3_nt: TGCGCCAGCAGCTTTCAGGGGACGGTCTCTGGAAATGAGCAGTTCTTC

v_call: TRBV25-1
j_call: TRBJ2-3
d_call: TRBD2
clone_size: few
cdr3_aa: CASSETSGTDTQYF
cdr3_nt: TGTGCCAGCAGTGAGACTAGCGGCACAGATACGCAGTATTTT

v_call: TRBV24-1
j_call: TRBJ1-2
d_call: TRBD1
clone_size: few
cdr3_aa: CATRQGENYGYTF
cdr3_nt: TGTGCCACCAGACAGGGGGAGAACTATGGCTACACCTTC

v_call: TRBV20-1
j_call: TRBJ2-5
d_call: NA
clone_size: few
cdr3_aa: CSAHRSQETQYF
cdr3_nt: TGCAGTGCTCACCGGTCACAAGAGACCCAGTACTTC

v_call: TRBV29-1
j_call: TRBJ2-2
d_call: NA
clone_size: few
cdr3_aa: CSVAGRDYTGELFF
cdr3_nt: TGCAGCGTTGCGGGGCGGGACTACACCGGGGAGCTGTTTTTT

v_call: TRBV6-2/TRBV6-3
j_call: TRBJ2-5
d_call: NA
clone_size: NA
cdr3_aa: CASSYSSGLETQYF
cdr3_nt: TGTGCCAGCAGTTATTCCAGTGGATTAGAGACCCAGTACTTC

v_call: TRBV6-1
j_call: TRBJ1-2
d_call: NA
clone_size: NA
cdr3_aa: CASTLAGTAYGYTF
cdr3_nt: TGTGCCAGCACCTTGGCTGGGACGGCCTATGGCTACACCTTC

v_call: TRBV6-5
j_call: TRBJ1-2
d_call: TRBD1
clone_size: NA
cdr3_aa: CASSYQTGGYGYTF
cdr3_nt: TGTGCCAGCAGTTACCAGACAGGGGGTTATGGCTACACCTTC

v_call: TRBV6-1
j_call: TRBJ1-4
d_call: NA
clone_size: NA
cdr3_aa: CASSGGSGDEKLFF
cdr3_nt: TGTGCCAGCAGTGGGGGGTCTGGCGATGAAAAACTGTTTTTT

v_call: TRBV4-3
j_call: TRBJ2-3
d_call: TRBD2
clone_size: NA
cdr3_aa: CASSQGLAGGTSTDTQYF
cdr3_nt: TGCGCCAGCAGCCAGGGACTAGCGGGAGGTACTAGCACAGATACGCAGTATTTT

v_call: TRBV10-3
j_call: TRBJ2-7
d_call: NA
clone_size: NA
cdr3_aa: CASNQDGDEQYF
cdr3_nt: TGTGCCTCGAACCAGGACGGAGACGAGCAGTACTTC

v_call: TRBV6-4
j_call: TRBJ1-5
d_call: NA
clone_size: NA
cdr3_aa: CASSDWQGEWPPPQHF
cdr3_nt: TGTGCCAGCAGTGACTGGCAGGGCGAGTGGCCTCCGCCCCAGCATTTT

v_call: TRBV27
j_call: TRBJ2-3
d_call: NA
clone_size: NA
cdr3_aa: CASSFRGQTQYF
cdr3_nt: TGTGCCAGCAGTTTCAGGGGTCAAACGCAGTATTTT

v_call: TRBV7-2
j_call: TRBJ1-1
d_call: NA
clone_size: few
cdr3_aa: CASSLVGGGRGYTEAFF
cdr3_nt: TGTGCCAGCAGCTTAGTTGGTGGGGGACGGGGTTACACTGAAGCTTTCTTT

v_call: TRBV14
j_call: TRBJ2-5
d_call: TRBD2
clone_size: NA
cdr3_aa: CASSLTSGSVETQYF
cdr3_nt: TGTGCCAGCAGCCTGACTAGCGGGAGTGTAGAGACCCAGTACTTC

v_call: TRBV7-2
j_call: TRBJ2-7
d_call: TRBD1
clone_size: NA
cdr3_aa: CASLDRQGYSYEQYF
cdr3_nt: TGTGCCAGTTTGGATCGACAGGGCTACTCCTACGAGCAGTACTTC

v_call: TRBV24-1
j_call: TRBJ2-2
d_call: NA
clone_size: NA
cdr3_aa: CATGGTGELFF
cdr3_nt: TGTGCCACTGGCGGCACCGGGGAGCTGTTTTTT

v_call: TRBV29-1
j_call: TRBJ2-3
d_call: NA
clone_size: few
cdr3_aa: CSGSPGTDTQYF
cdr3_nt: TGCAGCGGCAGTCCGGGTACAGATACGCAGTATTTT

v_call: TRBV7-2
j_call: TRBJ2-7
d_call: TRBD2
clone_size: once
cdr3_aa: CASSLSLAASSYEQYF
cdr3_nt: TGTGCCAGCAGCTTATCCCTAGCGGCGAGCTCCTACGAGCAGTACTTC

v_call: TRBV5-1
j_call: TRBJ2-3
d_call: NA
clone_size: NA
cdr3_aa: CASSWADSLTDTQYF
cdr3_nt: TGCGCCAGCAGCTGGGCGGACAGCCTCACAGATACGCAGTATTTT

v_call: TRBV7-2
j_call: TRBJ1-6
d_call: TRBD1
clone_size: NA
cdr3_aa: CASSPQGAHYNSPLHF
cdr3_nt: TGTGCCAGCAGCCCCCAGGGGGCGCATTATAATTCACCCCTCCACTTT

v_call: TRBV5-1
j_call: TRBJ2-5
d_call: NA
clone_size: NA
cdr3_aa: CASSHGGPGRETQYF
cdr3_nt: TGCGCCAGCAGCCACGGGGGTCCGGGGAGAGAGACCCAGTACTTC

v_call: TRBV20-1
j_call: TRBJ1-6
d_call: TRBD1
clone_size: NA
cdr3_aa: CSARAETGTNSPLHF
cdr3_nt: TGCAGTGCTAGGGCCGAGACAGGGACCAATTCACCCCTCCACTTT

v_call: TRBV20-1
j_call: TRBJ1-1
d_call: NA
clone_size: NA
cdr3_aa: CSAAMNTEAFF
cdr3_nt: TGCAGTGCAGCGATGAACACTGAAGCTTTCTTT

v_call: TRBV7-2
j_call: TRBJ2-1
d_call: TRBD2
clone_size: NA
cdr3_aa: CASSTTSGRSYNEQFF
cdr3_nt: TGTGCCAGCAGTACAACTAGCGGGAGATCCTACAATGAGCAGTTCTTC

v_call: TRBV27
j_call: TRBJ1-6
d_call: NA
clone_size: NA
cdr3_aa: CASSLGIDPPLHF
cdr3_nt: TGTGCCAGCAGTTTAGGGATTGACCCACCCCTCCACTTT

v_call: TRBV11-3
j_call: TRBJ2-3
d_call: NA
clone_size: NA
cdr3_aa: CASSPRTSTDTQYF
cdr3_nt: TGTGCCAGCAGCCCTCGGACTAGCACAGATACGCAGTATTTT

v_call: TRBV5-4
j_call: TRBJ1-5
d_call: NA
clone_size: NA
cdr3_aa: CASSLDRAQPQHF
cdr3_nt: TGTGCCAGCAGCTTGGACAGAGCTCAGCCCCAGCATTTT

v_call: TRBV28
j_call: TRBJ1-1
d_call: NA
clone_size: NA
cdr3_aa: CASNPTLNTEAFF
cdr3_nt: TGTGCCAGCAACCCGACATTGAACACTGAAGCTTTCTTT

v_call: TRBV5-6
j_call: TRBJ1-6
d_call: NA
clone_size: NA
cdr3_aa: CASSSLGYNSPLHF
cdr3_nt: TGTGCCAGCAGCTCATTGGGCTATAATTCACCCCTCCACTTT

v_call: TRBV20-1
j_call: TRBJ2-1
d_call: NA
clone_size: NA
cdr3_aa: CSASPAIYNEQFF
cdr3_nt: TGCAGTGCTAGTCCAGCGATCTACAATGAGCAGTTCTTC

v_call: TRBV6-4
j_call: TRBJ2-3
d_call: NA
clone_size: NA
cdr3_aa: CASSVSPGDTQYF
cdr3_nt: TGTGCCAGCAGTGTTTCGCCAGGAGATACGCAGTATTTT

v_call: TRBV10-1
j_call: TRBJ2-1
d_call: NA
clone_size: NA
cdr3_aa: CASSALHDTGLGYNEQFF
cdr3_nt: TGCGCCAGCAGTGCGCTACATGATACAGGGCTTGGCTACAATGAGCAGTTCTTC

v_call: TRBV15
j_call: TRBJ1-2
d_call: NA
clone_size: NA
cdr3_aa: CATSRDKSFNYGYTF
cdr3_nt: TGTGCCACCAGCAGAGATAAATCTTTTAACTATGGCTACACCTTC

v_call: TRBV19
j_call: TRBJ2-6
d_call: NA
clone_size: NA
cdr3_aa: CASSIDIMASGANVLTF
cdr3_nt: TGTGCCAGTAGTATAGATATCATGGCCTCTGGGGCCAACGTCCTGACTTTC

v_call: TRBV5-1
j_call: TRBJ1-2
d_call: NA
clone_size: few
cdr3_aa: CASSPAGFNGYTF
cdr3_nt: TGCGCCAGCAGCCCGGCAGGATTCAATGGCTACACCTTC

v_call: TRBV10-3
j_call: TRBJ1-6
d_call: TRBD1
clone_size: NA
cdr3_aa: CAISDLGQGDSPLHF
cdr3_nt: TGTGCCATCAGTGACTTGGGACAGGGAGACTCACCCCTCCACTTT